One sample yielded the 26 T cell receptor beta chains listed below, sequenced in a study of persistence of HIV-infected CD4 T cells. The antigens of these receptors remain unknown. The stimulus was an HIV-1 Gag 15-mer peptide pool, about 1.1 ug/peptide/mL. CD4+ T cells upregulating both CD40 ligand and CD69 were sorted as responding cells. The immunoSEQ assay was version 4, run in survey mode. Libraries were prepared by immunoSEQ multiplex PCR; TCRdb keeps only in-frame clonotypes and omits some of them. This sample has about 32,000 clones, with roughly 71% found just once. Here the sequenced sample was CD4+ T cells sorted from PBMCs after approximately 20-hour stimulation, taken from a patient who received antiretroviral therapy. The receptors shown here come from an adult man with HIV who was CMV-seropositive.

This rearrangement joins TRBV4-1 to TRBJ2-1, with D possibly matching TRBD2 (6 bases). V was cut by 1 base and J by 7 bases, with 11 bases left in between. Germline-derived CDR1 and CDR2 are MGHRA and YSYEKL. The CDR3 contains 14 residues. The CDR3 DNA is TGCGCCAGCAGCCAAGGGGGACTGGGGAATGAGCAGTTCTTC. It yields the protein CASSQGGLGNEQFF.

The chain uses TRBV12-3 or TRBV12-4 and TRBJ2-7; D may correspond to TRBD1 or TRBD2 (5 bases each). There are 13 residues in the CDR3. V was pared by 6 bases and J by 1 base, with 10 bases between. CDR3 sequence: CASRRGESYEQYF. The CDR3 DNA is TGTGCCAGCAGACGGGGCGAATCCTACGAGCAGTACTTC.

This chain's CDR3 is CASSQGQGMGELFF. The CDR3 nucleotides are TGTGCCAGCAGCCAGGGACAGGGTATGGGGGAGCTGTTTTTT. The gene calls are TRBV3-1 (or the pseudogene TRBV3-2) and TRBJ2-2; TRBD1 matches at 9 bases. Germline V CDR1 and CDR2: LGHDT, YNNKEL (reference sequence). J gave up 8 bases and V 3 bases, and 4 bases lay outside the gene matches. This CDR3 region has 14 residues.

This chain uses TRBV28 with TRBJ2-3; D is perhaps TRBD2 (5 bases). V lost 5 bases, J lost 2 bases, and 17 bases lay in between. Per the germline V gene, CDR1 is MDHEN and CDR2 is SYDVKM. This CDR3 region has 16 residues. CDR3 DNA sequence: TGTGCCAGCAGTGCCCCTAGAGGGAGTGACACAGATACGCAGTATTTT. Translation gives CASSAPRGSDTDTQYF.

This clone appeared once. The chain links TRBV20-1 to TRBJ1-2; D is unresolved. This CDR3 has 11 residues. Germline CDR1 is DFQATT and CDR2 is SNEGSKA (reference sequence). V was clipped by 6 bases and J by 1 base, with 6 bases between them. The CDR3 DNA sequence: TGCAGTGCCCCCCTTAACTATGGCTACACCTTC. Translation gives CSAPLNYGYTF.

This sequence joins TRBV6-4 and TRBJ1-2; TRBD1 agrees at 12 bases. CDR1 is MRHNA, CDR2 SNTAGT, per germline. The length of the CDR3 is 15 residues. V was pared by 2 bases and J by 7 bases, with 5 bases of the junction left unmatched. The CDR3 nucleotides read TGTGCCAGCAGTGACGGGACAGGGGGCGTGCGTGGCTACACCTTC. The encoded protein is CASSDGTGGVRGYTF.

The V gene is TRBV12-3 or TRBV12-4, the J gene TRBJ2-3, with D possibly matching TRBD2 (6 bases). This CDR3 comprises 13 residues. V shed 8 bases and J shed 1 base, with 10 bases lying between them. This CDR3 is CASGWGGTDTQYF. CDR3 nucleotides: TGTGCCAGCGGGTGGGGGGGCACAGATACGCAGTATTTT.

The chain combines TRBV5-6 with TRBJ1-5; D perhaps matches TRBD1 (5 bases). V was pared by 1 base and J by 5 bases, with 13 bases between. Germline CDR1 is SGHDT and CDR2 is YYEEEE. This CDR3 is 15 amino acids long. DNA of the CDR3: TGTGCCAGCAGCTTGCTGGAGCAGGGTGATCAGCCCCAGCATTTT. It encodes CASSLLEQGDQPQHF.

The chain couples TRBV6-5 to TRBJ2-7; either TRBD1 or TRBD2 may fit D (5 bases each). Trimming removed 5 bases from V and 4 bases from J, with 15 bases in between. The CDR3 covers 14 residues. Germline V lookup: CDR1 MNHEY, CDR2 SVGAGI. The CDR3 bases are TGTGCCAGCAGTCATAGGGACGCTCGATACGAGCAGTACTTC. This sequence encodes CASSHRDARYEQYF.

The rearrangement uses TRBV5-5 and TRBJ2-1; 8 bases align to TRBD2. J gave up 7 bases and V 3 bases, and 9 bases lay outside the gene matches. This CDR3 comprises 15 residues. Germline CDR1 and CDR2: SGHKS and YYEKEE (reference sequence). This CDR3 is CASSSPSSGANEQFF. CDR3 sequence (DNA): TGTGCCAGCAGCTCGCCGAGTAGCGGGGCGAATGAGCAGTTCTTC. Full variable domain (remainder filled in from reference TRBV5-5 and TRBJ2-1): DAGVTQSPTHLIKTRGQQVTLRCSPISGHKSVSWYQQVLGQGPQFIFQYYEKEERGRGNFPDRFSARQFPNYSSELNVNALLLGDSALYLCASSSPSSGANEQFFGPGTRLTVL.

This clone appeared a few times. Other DNA sequences in the same sample also yield this CDR3. The chain joins TRBV4-2 to TRBJ2-1, with a weak D call TRBD1 (5 bases). This CDR3 is built from 14 residues. V was clipped by 0 bases and J by 7 bases, with 10 bases between them. Per the germline V gene, CDR1 is LGHNA and CDR2 is YNFKEQ. CDR3 nucleotides: TGTGCCAGCAGCCAAGATGGTCAGGGAAATGAGCAGTTCTTC. Translation gives CASSQDGQGNEQFF.

The chain uses TRBV3-1 (or the pseudogene TRBV3-2) and TRBJ2-7; 9 bases are a match to TRBD2. Germline CDR1 LGHDT, CDR2 YNNKEL (reference sequence). V gave up 4 bases and J gave up 0 bases; unmatched junction bases: 7. The CDR3 runs to 16 residues. CDR3 nucleotides: TGTGCCAGCAGCCTGAACGGACTAGCGAGCTCCTACGAGCAGTACTTC. Its translation: CASSLNGLASSYEQYF.

This clone was found once. This sequence joins TRBV11-1 and TRBJ2-1, with 11 bases lining up with TRBD1. CDR1 is SGHAT and CDR2 is FQDESV in the germline V gene (reference sequence). This CDR3 contains 15 residues. The V and J ends lost 5 bases and 7 bases, in that order; junction bases with no gene match: 7. The DNA for the CDR3 is TGTGCCAGCAGCAAGCGGGGACAGGGGGTAAATGAGCAGTTCTTC. Translating it yields CASSKRGQGVNEQFF. Full variable domain (outside the CDR3, taken from reference TRBV11-1 and TRBJ2-1): EAEVAQSPRYKITEKSQAVAFWCDPISGHATLYWYRQILGQGPELLVQFQDESVVDDSQLPKDRFSAERLKGVDSTLKIQPAELGDSAMYLCASSKRGQGVNEQFFGPGTRLTVL.

The rearrangement uses TRBV5-1 and TRBJ1-1; TRBD1 agrees at 9 bases. The CDR3 length is 18 residues. The J segment lost 5 bases and the V segment lost 0 bases, leaving 14 bases of the junction unmatched. Germline V gene lookup returns CDR1 SGHRS and CDR2 YFSETQ. This CDR3 is CASSLEVQGALLRTEAFF. In DNA, the CDR3 is TGCGCCAGCAGCTTGGAGGTACAGGGGGCGCTATTAAGGACTGAAGCTTTCTTT.

The chain employs TRBV30 and TRBJ2-1; 12 bases are a match to TRBD1. Trimming removed 5 bases from V and 4 bases from J; junction bases left unmatched: 9. The CDR3 covers 16 residues. Germline CDR1 and CDR2: GTSNPN and SVGIG (reference sequence). CDR3 residues: CAWAPLGQGAYNEQFF. Written as DNA, the CDR3 is TGTGCCTGGGCCCCATTGGGACAGGGGGCGTACAATGAGCAGTTCTTC.

Judged by abundance, this clone is medium-sized. The chain combines TRBV10-3 with TRBJ1-1; a weak D match, TRBD1 (5 bases). V lost 3 bases, J lost 4 bases, and 15 bases lay in between. Germline V lookup: CDR1 ENHRY, CDR2 SYGVKD. CDR3 length: 15 residues. Here the CDR3 reads CAISEGVRGGTEAFF. The CDR3 DNA reads as TGTGCCATCAGTGAAGGGGTGAGGGGTGGCACTGAAGCTTTCTTT.

V and J are TRBV6-5 and TRBJ1-5; TRBD1 agrees at 9 bases. Trimming cost V 4 bases and J 5 bases; bases outside gene matches: 6. The CDR3 length is 15 residues. The germline V gene has CDR1 MNHEY and CDR2 SVGAGI. The CDR3 protein is CASSSYRGLDQPQHF. The CDR3 DNA is TGTGCCAGCAGTTCATACAGGGGGCTCGATCAGCCCCAGCATTTT.

This clone appeared a single time. J is TRBJ2-3 and V is TRBV28, with TRBD2 matching over 10 bases. The J segment lost 3 bases and the V segment lost 3 bases, leaving 9 bases of the junction unmatched. The CDR3 length is 17 residues. CDR1 is MDHEN and CDR2 is SYDVKM in the germline V gene. The CDR3 sequence is CASSLVKRGGRTDTQYF. Here the CDR3 DNA reads TGTGCCAGCAGTTTGGTAAAGCGGGGGGGCCGGACAGATACGCAGTATTTT. Variable domain in full (rest from reference TRBV28 and TRBJ2-3): DVKVTQSSRYLVKRTGEKVFLECVQDMDHENMFWYRQDPGLGLRLIYFSYDVKMKEKGDIPEGYSVSREKKERFSLILESASTNQTSMYLCASSLVKRGGRTDTQYFGPGTRLTVL.

The genes are TRBV3-1 (or the pseudogene TRBV3-2) and TRBJ1-6; possible D gene TRBD1, 6 bases. The CDR3 contains 14 residues. Germline V lookup: CDR1 LGHDT, CDR2 YNNKEL (reference sequence). V lost 5 bases and J 5 bases, leaving 10 bases between the germline ends. CDR3 sequence reads: CASSWTVNNSPLHF. CDR3 coding DNA: TGTGCCAGCAGCTGGACAGTTAATAATTCACCCCTCCACTTT.

This clone is medium-sized in the sample. The V call is TRBV7-8, the J call TRBJ1-2, with 7 bases fitting TRBD1. The CDR3 runs 15 residues. The ends lost 1 base at V and 4 bases at J; junction bases unmatched: 6. Looked up from germline, CDR1 is SGHVS and CDR2 is FQNEAQ. The CDR3 DNA follows: TGTGCCAGCAGCTTAGGGCAGGGGGGAGGCTATGGCTACACCTTC. Amino acid sequence: CASSLGQGGGYGYTF. The full variable domain, completed using reference TRBV7-8 and TRBJ1-2, is GAGVSQSPRYKVAKRGQDVALRCDPISGHVSLFWYQQALGQGPEFLTYFQNEAQLDKSGLPSDRFFAERPEGSVSTLKIQRTQQEDSAVYLCASSLGQGGGYGYTFGSGTRLTVV.

The chain carries TRBV19 and TRBJ2-3; the match to TRBD2 covers 12 bases. J gave up 9 bases and V 2 bases, and 9 bases lay outside the gene matches. Germline CDR1 and CDR2: LNHDA and SQIVND (reference sequence). The CDR3 consists of 16 residues. DNA for the CDR3: TGTGCCAGTAGTATACGGCCGACTAGCGGGGGTAAGACGCAGTATTTT. It specifies CASSIRPTSGGKTQYF. The full variable domain, rest sourced from reference TRBV19 and TRBJ2-3, is DGGITQSPKYLFRKEGQNVTLSCEQNLNHDAMYWYRQDPGQGLRLIYYSQIVNDFQKGDIAEGYSVSREKKESFPLTVTSAQKNPTAFYLCASSIRPTSGGKTQYFGPGTRLTVL.

The V call is TRBV5-1, the J call TRBJ1-2, with D perhaps TRBD1 (5 bases). Germline loops: CDR1 SGHRS, CDR2 YFSETQ. Trimming stripped 4 bases from V and 3 bases from J, with 13 bases between. CDR3 length equals 14 residues. The CDR3 loop is CASSLGTDYYGYTF. CDR3 bases: TGCGCCAGCAGCCTCGGGACGGACTACTATGGCTACACCTTC.

The chain recombines TRBV14 with TRBJ2-3; D uncertain. The V end was cut by 4 bases, the J end by 13 bases, with 18 bases between. In germline, CDR1 is SGHDN, CDR2 FVKESK. CDR3 length equals 13 residues. The CDR3 bases are TGTGCCAGCAGCCGGCCGGGCCTAGGTCGGGAGTATTTT. It is translated as CASSRPGLGREYF. Using reference TRBV14 and TRBJ2-3 for the parts outside the CDR3, the full variable domain is EAGVTQFPSHSVIEKGQTVTLRCDPISGHDNLYWYRRVMGKEIKFLLHFVKESKQDESGMPNNRFLAERTGGTYSTLKVQPAELEDSGVYFCASSRPGLGREYFGPGTRLTVL.

The V and J genes are TRBV9 and TRBJ1-2; TRBD1 is a possible D gene (6 bases). The CDR3 length is 13 residues. Germline V gene data show CDR1 as SGDLS and CDR2 as YYNGEE. The V end lost 4 bases, the J end lost 4 bases, and 11 bases lay between the germline ends. The CDR3 DNA follows: TGTGCCAGCAGCATAACAGGGACCTATGGCTACACCTTC. Translating gives CASSITGTYGYTF. Full variable domain (remainder filled in from reference TRBV9 and TRBJ1-2): DSGVTQTPKHLITATGQRVTLRCSPRSGDLSVYWYQQSLDQGLQFLIQYYNGEERAKGNILERFSAQQFPDLHSELNLSSLELGDSALYFCASSITGTYGYTFGSGTRLTVV.

The chain joins TRBV12-3 or TRBV12-4 to TRBJ2-7; D is uncertain. V lost 2 bases to trimming and J lost 5 bases, with 4 bases between them. The CDR3 runs 11 residues. The CDR3 region has the DNA TGTGCCAGCAGTTTAACCGACGAGCAGTACTTC. Its translation: CASSLTDEQYF.

V is TRBV29-1 and J is TRBJ1-6, with D unclear. V lost 0 bases to trimming and J lost 14 bases, with 11 bases between them. The CDR3 sequence is 12 residues long. Germline V gene sequence: CDR1 SQVTM, CDR2 ANQGSEA. This CDR3 is CSVEDARSTLHF. The CDR3 coding sequence is TGCAGCGTTGAAGACGCGAGGTCCACCCTCCACTTT.